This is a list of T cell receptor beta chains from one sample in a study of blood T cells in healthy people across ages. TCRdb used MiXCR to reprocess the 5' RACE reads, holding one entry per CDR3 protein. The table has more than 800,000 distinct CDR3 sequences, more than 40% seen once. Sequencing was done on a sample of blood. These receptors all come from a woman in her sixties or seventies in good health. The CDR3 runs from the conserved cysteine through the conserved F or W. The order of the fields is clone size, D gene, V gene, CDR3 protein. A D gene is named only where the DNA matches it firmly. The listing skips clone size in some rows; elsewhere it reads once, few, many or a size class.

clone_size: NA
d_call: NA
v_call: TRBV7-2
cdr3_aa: CASSYGQPFEQYF

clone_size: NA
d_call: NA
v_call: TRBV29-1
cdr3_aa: CSGDVSSGRYF

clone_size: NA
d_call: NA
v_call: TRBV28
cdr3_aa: CASSSLAGWETDTQYF

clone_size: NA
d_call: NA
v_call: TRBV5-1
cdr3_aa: CASSLVAREGGEQYF

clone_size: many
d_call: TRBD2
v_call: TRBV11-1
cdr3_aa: CASSLQLAGENEQFF

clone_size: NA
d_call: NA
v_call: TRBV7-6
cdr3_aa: CASSLAEDGFYEQYF

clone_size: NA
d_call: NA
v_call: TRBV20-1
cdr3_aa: CSVLFRRGGEKLFF

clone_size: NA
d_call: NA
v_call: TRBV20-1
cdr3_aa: CSARTPGAEETQYF

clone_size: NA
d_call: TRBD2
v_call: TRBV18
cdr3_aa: CASSPEAGGPQTQYF

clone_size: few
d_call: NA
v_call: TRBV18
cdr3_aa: CASSPSVNTEAFF

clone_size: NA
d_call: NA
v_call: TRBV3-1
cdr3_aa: CASSQGRFPPYEQYF

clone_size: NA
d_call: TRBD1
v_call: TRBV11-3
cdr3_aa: CASSRGQGPTDTQYF

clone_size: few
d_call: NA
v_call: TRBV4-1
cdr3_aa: CASSQGSNIQYF

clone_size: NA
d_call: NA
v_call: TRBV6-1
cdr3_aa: CASSDGQVNTEAFF

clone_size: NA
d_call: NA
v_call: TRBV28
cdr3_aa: CATTLQGVPYEQYF

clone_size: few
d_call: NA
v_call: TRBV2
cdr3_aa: CASIPTTGTVTYEQYF

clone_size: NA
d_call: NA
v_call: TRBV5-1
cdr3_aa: CASFQGSQRGEQFF

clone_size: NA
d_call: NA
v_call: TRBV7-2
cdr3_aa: CASSLEWVQYF

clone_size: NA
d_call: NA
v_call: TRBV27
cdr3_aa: CASSLSPWQPQHF

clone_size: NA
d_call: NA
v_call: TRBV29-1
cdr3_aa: CSVERGRTYNEQFF

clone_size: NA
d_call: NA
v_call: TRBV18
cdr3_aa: CASSPAPRGATNQPQHF

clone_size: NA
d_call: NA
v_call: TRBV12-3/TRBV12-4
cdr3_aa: CASRPPGYPGQFF

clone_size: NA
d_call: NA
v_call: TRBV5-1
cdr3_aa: CASGLRAEAYEQYF

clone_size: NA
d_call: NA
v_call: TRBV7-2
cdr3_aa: CASSFFGTRGPNEQFF

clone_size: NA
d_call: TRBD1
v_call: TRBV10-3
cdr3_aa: CAISAGQGSSSYNEQFF

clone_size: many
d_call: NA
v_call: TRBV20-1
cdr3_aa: CSARGPDYEQYF

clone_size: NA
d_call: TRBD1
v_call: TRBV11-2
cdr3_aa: CASSRDSQSSYEQYF

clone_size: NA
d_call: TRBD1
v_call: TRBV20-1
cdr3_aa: CSARRTGRNEQFF

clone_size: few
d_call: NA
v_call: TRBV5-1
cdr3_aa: CASSTSVNTQYF

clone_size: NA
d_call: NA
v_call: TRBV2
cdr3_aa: CASSPGVAETQYF

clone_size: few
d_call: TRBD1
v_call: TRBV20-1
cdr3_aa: CSATGTGGYEQYF